The clone carrying this T cell receptor (beta chain) was seen repeatedly, ten times or more. Its specificity is unknown. MiXCR, run by TCRdb on the 5' RACE reads, gives a single entry per CDR3 protein. The sample includes 420,000 or so distinct CDR3 sequences, under 20% of them seen just once. The CDR3 covers 14 residues. CDR1 is MNHEY and CDR2 is SVGEGT in the germline V gene. Between the trimmed V and J ends, which lost 0 bases and 5 bases, there was a span of 10 bases. These data come from a study of identical twins. The study's findings and limits: An excess of low generation probability was shown by twin-shared out-of-frame alpha sequences.

This TCR was sampled from a man between 45 and 60 years old in good health. The chain carries TRBV6-2 or TRBV6-3 and TRBJ2-5; a weak D match, TRBD2 (5 bases). The specimen sequenced was naive T cells sorted from blood. The CDR3 reads CASSYSVQRETQYF. The CDR3 DNA reads as TGTGCCAGCAGTTACTCGGTCCAGCGGGAGACCCAGTACTTC.